The entry below gives a single T cell receptor beta chain sequence along with its context. Produced via immunoSEQ multiplex PCR; TCRdb's table is partial and in-frame only. The data hold about 60,000 clones, with approximately 84% observed a single time. The data were taken from a study of blood T cell repertoires in COVID-19. Study overall: In each case, the material was cDNA or gDNA derived from T cells, B-cell-depleted T cells, or PBMCs.

The germline V gene encodes CDR1 SGDLS and CDR2 YYNGEE. The V segment lost 4 bases and the J segment 1 base; nucleotides outside the gene matches: 7. The CDR3 covers 17 residues. Input material: peripheral blood. V and J are TRBV9 and TRBJ2-1; 11 bases agree with TRBD2. The TCR was taken from a human donor in a cohort sampled during active COVID-19. The CDR3 coding sequence is TGTGCCAGCAGCTTCACTAGCGGGAGTGTTTCCTACAATGAGCAGTTCTTC. Residues: CASSFTSGSVSYNEQFF.